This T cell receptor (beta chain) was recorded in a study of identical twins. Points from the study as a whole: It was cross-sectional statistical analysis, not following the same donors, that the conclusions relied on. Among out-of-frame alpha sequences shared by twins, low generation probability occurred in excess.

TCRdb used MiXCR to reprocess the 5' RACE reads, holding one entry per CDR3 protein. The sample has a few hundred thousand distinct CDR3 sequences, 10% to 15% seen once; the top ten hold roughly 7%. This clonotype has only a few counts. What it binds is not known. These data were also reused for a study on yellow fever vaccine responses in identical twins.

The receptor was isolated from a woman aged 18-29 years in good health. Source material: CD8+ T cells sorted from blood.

The CDR3 loop is CASSLGHGETQYF. The DNA for the CDR3 is TGTGCCAGCAGCTTGGGACATGGGGAGACCCAGTACTTC. This chain connects TRBV5-6 to TRBJ2-5; unclear D gene. V shed 0 bases and J shed 5 bases, with 8 bases lying between them. In germline, CDR1 is SGHDT, CDR2 YYEEEE. CDR3 length: 13 amino acids.